The 15 T cell receptor beta chains in this list originate from one sample, sequenced in a study of T cell repertoires in cytomegalovirus infection (dated by TCRdb to between 2018 and 2021). Sequencer: Illumina HiSeq 1500. The public sequencing data were trimmed at Q25 with fastp and processed into clonotypes with MiXCR by TCRdb, which kept only in-frame beta chains. CDR3 protein duplicates are merged, each entry listing the most common genes and DNA. The sample table holds under 150,000 distinct CDR3 sequences, of which about 24% were seen once. In total, the top ten clones hold approximately 35% of the sample. No antigen has been identified for these receptors. The sequencing sample was made of PBMCs, sequenced either directly or after in vitro stimulation (not recorded which). Receptor source: a human donor in good health (CMV status not recorded). Some clones in this sample may be carry-over from other donors' samples.

This clonotype was seen a handful of times. The rearrangement joins TRBV6-1 to TRBJ2-7, with 11 bases aligning to TRBD2. Germline CDR1 reads MNHNS; CDR2 reads SASEGT. The V gene end was trimmed by 6 bases and the J gene end by 6 bases; junction bases not matched to a gene: 7. This CDR3 comprises 14 residues. CDR3 in amino acids: CASSHSGRASEQYV. The CDR3 DNA sequence: TGTGCCAGCAGCCATAGCGGGAGGGCCTCCGAGCAGTACGTC.

This clonotype occurred many times. The chain couples TRBV7-2 to TRBJ2-1, with TRBD2 identical over 11 bases. Germline-derived CDR1 and CDR2 are SGHTA and FQGNSA. Trimming removed 11 bases from V and 9 bases from J; junction bases left unmatched: 9. This CDR3 has 13 residues. The CDR3 here is CASKIAGGSEQFF. Here the CDR3 DNA reads TGTGCCTCCAAAATAGCGGGAGGGAGTGAGCAGTTCTTC. The entire variable domain, with the rest obtained from reference TRBV7-2 and TRBJ2-1, is as follows: GAGVSQSPSNKVTEKGKDVELRCDPISGHTALYWYRQSLGQGLEFLIYFQGNSAPDKSGLPSDRFSAERTGGSVSTLTIQRTQQEDSAVYLCASKIAGGSEQFFGPGTRLTVL.

This clonotype was picked up a small number of times. V gene TRBV7-2 combines with J gene TRBJ2-3; D remains ambiguous. The CDR3 extends over 16 amino acids. V lost 2 bases and J 1 base, leaving 13 bases between the germline ends. Germline-derived CDR1 and CDR2 are SGHTA and FQGNSA. CDR3 sequence reads: CASSLSRTRGTDTQYF. CDR3 sequence (DNA): TGTGCCAGCAGCTTATCCCGAACTCGGGGCACAGATACGCAGTATTTT.

This clonotype was found many times. The CDR3 loop reads CASSPRGGIYEQYV. The CDR3 bases are TGTGCCAGCAGCCCCCGGGGGGGGATTTACGAGCAGTACGTC. J is TRBJ2-7 and V is TRBV7-8; 8 bases agree with TRBD2. V lost 5 bases, J lost 4 bases, and 7 bases stayed unmatched. CDR1 and CDR2 from the germline V gene are SGHVS and FQNEAQ. This CDR3 is built from 14 residues.

This chain uses TRBV27 with TRBJ1-5; 8 bases map to TRBD1. The CDR3 consists of 15 residues. The V gene's germline CDR1 is MNHEY and CDR2 SMNVEV (reference sequence). V shed 2 bases, J shed 4 bases, and the junction held 4 bases outside the gene matches. CDR3 nucleotides: TGTGCCAGCAGTTTAATGGGACAGGCTAATCAGCCCCAGCATTTT. Translated: CASSLMGQANQPQHF.

This clonotype was counted many times. The chain joins TRBV12-3 or TRBV12-4 to TRBJ1-4; 10 bases line up with TRBD1. The CDR3 has 15 amino acids. V shed 1 base and J 8 bases; nucleotides not matched to a gene: 4. The CDR3 sequence is CASSLGQGAGEKLFF. For the CDR3, the DNA is TGTGCCAGCAGTTTAGGACAGGGGGCAGGGGAAAAACTGTTTTTT.

This clonotype showed up many times. The J gene is TRBJ1-5, the V gene TRBV12-3 or TRBV12-4; D gene unclear. This CDR3 is 15 amino acids long. Trimming pared 2 bases from V and 2 bases from J, leaving 10 bases between. The CDR3 DNA follows: TGTGCCAGCAGTTTACGTTCCCAGGGCAATCAGCCCCAGCATTTT. Translation: CASSLRSQGNQPQHF.

This clonotype was detected only a few times. This sequence joins TRBV11-3 and TRBJ1-1; 12 bases line up with TRBD1. This CDR3 is built from 16 residues. Trimming removed 5 bases from V and 0 bases from J; junction bases left unmatched: 4. Germline CDR1 SGHNT, CDR2 YENEEA. The CDR3 coding sequence is TGTGCCAGCAGCGGAGGGACAGGGGGCGTGAACACTGAAGCTTTCTTT. Protein: CASSGGTGGVNTEAFF. Complete variable domain (other parts from reference TRBV11-3 and TRBJ1-1): EAGVVQSPRYKIIEKKQPVAFWCNPISGHNTLYWYLQNLGQGPELLIRYENEEAVDDSQLPKDRFSAERLKGVDSTLKIQPAELGDSAVYLCASSGGTGGVNTEAFFGQGTRLTVV.

The rearrangement joins TRBV2 to TRBJ1-5; 10 bases fit TRBD1. Germline-derived CDR1 and CDR2 are SNHLY and FYNNEI. The CDR3 totals 16 residues. V trimming: 6 bases; J trimming: 2 bases; junction bases outside the gene matches: 7. CDR3 residues: CASRDRDRGGNQPQHF. In nucleotides, the CDR3 is TGTGCCAGCAGGGACCGGGACAGGGGTGGCAATCAGCCCCAGCATTTT.

This clonotype has only a few counts. The CDR3 spells CASSPQQGYEQYF. Here the CDR3 DNA reads TGTGCCAGCAGCCCCCAACAGGGCTACGAGCAGTACTTC. The chain couples TRBV7-3 to TRBJ2-7, with D possibly matching TRBD1 (6 bases). The CDR3 covers 13 residues. Trimming removed 5 bases at V and 3 bases at J, with 11 bases between. Germline assignment: CDR1 SGHTA and CDR2 FQGTGA.

The chain recombines TRBV9 with TRBJ2-7; 7 nucleotides match TRBD1. CDR1 SGDLS and CDR2 YYNGEE come from the germline V gene. CDR3 size: 13 residues. This CDR3 is CDLSPTGPYEQYV. The CDR3, as DNA: TGTGACTTATCCCCGACAGGGCCCTACGAGCAGTACGTC.

This clonotype was picked up a small number of times. This rearrangement joins TRBV6-2 or TRBV6-3 to TRBJ2-1; 10 nucleotides agree with TRBD2. V shed 7 bases, J shed 6 bases, and the junction held 6 bases outside the gene matches. Germline assignment: CDR1 MNHEY and CDR2 SVGEGT. The CDR3 has 14 residues. In DNA, the CDR3 is TGTGCCAGCACCAAAGCGGGAGGGACCAATGAGCAGTTCTTC. Amino acids: CASTKAGGTNEQFF.

This clonotype has more than one count but fewer than ten. The chain uses TRBV6-6 and TRBJ2-6; tentatively, D is TRBD1 or TRBD2 (5 bases each). From germline, CDR1 is MNHNY and CDR2 SVGAGI (reference sequence). V was clipped by 6 bases and J by 0 bases, with 15 bases between them. The CDR3 loop spans 17 amino acids. CDR3 amino acids: CASRRPGPSSGANVLTF. DNA for the CDR3: TGTGCCAGCAGGAGACCGGGACCGAGCTCTGGGGCCAACGTCCTGACTTTC.

V and J are TRBV12-5 and TRBJ2-1, with TRBD2 identical over 14 bases. CDR1 is LGHNT and CDR2 is FRNRAP in the germline V gene. The CDR3 length is 16 residues. Trimming took 2 bases from V and 7 from J; bases not matched to a gene: 4. CDR3 amino acids: CASGLFGLAGGNEQFF. The CDR3 nucleotides read TGTGCTAGTGGTTTGTTTGGACTAGCGGGAGGTAATGAGCAGTTCTTC.

In its sample, this clonotype was seen many times. This CDR3 reads CASSSASDRSGIPLHF. For the CDR3, the DNA is TGTGCCAGCAGCTCCGCATCCGACAGGAGCGGCATACCCCTCCACTTT. The J gene is TRBJ1-6, the V gene TRBV7-2, with D perhaps TRBD1 (6 bases). V lost 4 bases and J 12 bases, leaving 22 bases between the germline ends. The germline gives CDR1 SGHTA, CDR2 FQGNSA. This CDR3 is built from 16 residues.